These 6 T cell receptor beta chains were sequenced from one sample in a study of CD8 T cells in Susac syndrome. Roughly 0.45 to 1 ug RNA was reverse transcribed with random hexamers. TCRdb itself ran the immunoSEQ multiplex PCR reads through MiXCR, one entry per CDR3 protein. The sample carries about 140,000 distinct CDR3 sequences, roughly 94% recorded once. The material sequenced was CD4+ T cells from PBMCs. The receptors derive from a human donor with Susac syndrome.

The rearrangement links TRBV7-6 to TRBJ2-6; D not certain. CDR1 is SGHVS, CDR2 FNYEAQ, per germline. The V end was cut by 6 bases, the J end by 1 base, with 13 bases between. This CDR3 comprises 16 residues. Here the CDR3 DNA reads TGTGCCAGCAGTCCGACCACAGCTTCTGGGGCCAACGTCCTGACTTTC. Protein sequence: CASSPTTASGANVLTF.

This clonotype was found once. CDR3 region: CASSPGNLYEQYF. In nucleotides, the CDR3 is TGTGCCAGCAGCCCTGGGAACCTCTACGAGCAGTACTTC. The chain joins TRBV14 to TRBJ2-7; no reliable D call. V lost 4 bases and J lost 3, with 10 bases in between. CDR3 length: 13 residues. Germline V lookup: CDR1 SGHDN, CDR2 FVKESK.

This chain's CDR3 is CAWSNREWGTEAFF. The CDR3 DNA reads TGTGCCTGGAGCAACAGGGAGTGGGGCACTGAAGCTTTCTTT. The chain is built from TRBV30 and TRBJ1-1, with D possibly TRBD1 on 6 matching bases. The CDR3 contains 14 residues. Per the germline V gene, CDR1 is GTSNPN and CDR2 is SVGIG (reference sequence). The germline V and J ends were trimmed by 3 bases and 4 bases, with 15 bases remaining between them.

This clonotype was picked up one time. The rearrangement joins TRBV30 to TRBJ2-7; D gene ambiguous. The CDR3 sequence is 15 residues long. The V end was cut by 1 base, the J end by 4 bases, with 17 bases between. Germline CDR1 and CDR2: GTSNPN and SVGIG (reference sequence). CDR3: CAWSATWSQDYEQYF. CDR3 in DNA: TGTGCCTGGAGTGCGACCTGGTCCCAAGATTACGAGCAGTACTTC.

The V and J genes are TRBV20-1 and TRBJ1-2, with unresolved D. CDR1 and CDR2 (germline): DFQATT, SNEGSKA (reference sequence). The ends were cut back, 4 bases at V and 4 bases at J, with 19 bases in the middle. There are 15 residues in the CDR3. The CDR3 loop reads CSATSSSPGIYGYTF. The CDR3 bases are TGCAGTGCTACAAGTTCGAGCCCGGGTATCTATGGCTACACCTTC.

The J gene is TRBJ1-2, the V gene TRBV18; 7 nucleotides agree with TRBD1. The CDR3 totals 13 residues. The germline V gene has CDR1 KGHSH and CDR2 LQKENI. Trimming took 6 bases from V and 3 from J; bases not matched to a gene: 4. This CDR3 is CASSPDRDYGYTF. CDR3 DNA sequence: TGTGCCAGCTCCCCCGACAGGGACTATGGCTACACCTTC.